Listed here are 13 T cell receptor beta chains from one sample, sequenced in a study of cytomegalovirus exposure and HLA in healthy donors. Generated by immunoSEQ multiplex PCR, the TCRdb table keeps only in-frame clones and is missing some. This table holds 60,000 or so clones, 92% found once. Sequencing used PBMCs. The receptors were sampled from a woman aged 18-30 years in good health and CMV-seronegative.

The chain couples TRBV29-1 to TRBJ2-5; D is perhaps TRBD2 (6 bases). Germline V CDR1 and CDR2: SQVTM, ANQGSEA. The CDR3 spans 12 residues. Deletions cut 4 bases from V and 5 bases from J, with 11 bases between. The CDR3 protein is CSVGWGDETQYF. The CDR3 nucleotides read TGCAGCGTTGGATGGGGGGATGAGACCCAGTACTTC.

This chain links TRBV28 with TRBJ1-5; D is perhaps TRBD1 (6 bases). With 6 bases removed from V and 7 bases from J, the gap between germline ends came to 13 bases. The CDR3 extends over 13 amino acids. CDR1 is MDHEN and CDR2 is SYDVKM in the germline V gene. Here the CDR3 DNA reads TGTGCCAGCAGAACAGGGATGGGACAGCCCCAGCATTTT. Translating gives CASRTGMGQPQHF.

The genes are TRBV27 and TRBJ2-2; 8 bases fit TRBD1. Germline V gene sequence: CDR1 MNHEY, CDR2 SMNVEV (reference sequence). Losses at the gene ends were 8 bases for V and 6 bases for J; bases not matched to a gene: 8. This CDR3 is built from 14 residues. The chain's CDR3 is CASPRQGSAGELFF. The CDR3 region has the DNA TGTGCCAGCCCTAGACAGGGGTCCGCCGGGGAGCTGTTTTTT.

V and J are TRBV4-1 and TRBJ1-3; D unresolved. Germline CDR1 MGHRA, CDR2 YSYEKL. The CDR3 has 13 amino acids. Trimming took off 0 bases at V and 7 bases at J, with 7 bases between the two ends. Written as DNA, the CDR3 is TGCGCCAGCAGCCAAGATTTCCCTAACACCATATATTTT. This codes for CASSQDFPNTIYF.

This clone was seen once. This chain connects TRBV9 to TRBJ2-7, with D unclear. Trimming stripped 0 bases from V and 0 bases from J, with 10 bases between. The CDR3 runs 15 residues. CDR1 and CDR2 (germline): SGDLS, YYNGEE. For the CDR3, the DNA is TGTGCCAGCAGCGTAGTCCTTGACATCTCCTACGAGCAGTACTTC. Translated: CASSVVLDISYEQYF. Full variable domain (missing parts from reference TRBV9 and TRBJ2-7): DSGVTQTPKHLITATGQRVTLRCSPRSGDLSVYWYQQSLDQGLQFLIQYYNGEERAKGNILERFSAQQFPDLHSELNLSSLELGDSALYFCASSVVLDISYEQYFGPGTRLTVT.

The CDR3 nucleotides are TGTGCCAGCAGTAACAGGGATGAAAAACTGTTTTTT. As protein: CASSNRDEKLFF. The chain recombines TRBV6-5 with TRBJ1-4; tentatively, D is TRBD1 (6 bases). Germline lookup yields CDR1 MNHEY and CDR2 SVGAGI. V was cut by 5 bases and J by 6 bases, with 7 bases left in between. This CDR3 has 12 amino acids.

The genes are TRBV7-3 and TRBJ2-1, with 8 bases that match TRBD2. Germline CDR1 and CDR2: SGHTA and FQGTGA. V shed 5 bases and J 4 bases; nucleotides not matched to a gene: 16. The CDR3 length is 18 residues. Here the CDR3 DNA reads TGTGCCAGCAGCCCCCGGGCCCCGGGAGGGCCGGGGTACAATGAGCAGTTCTTC. Translating it yields CASSPRAPGGPGYNEQFF.

The V call is TRBV19, the J call TRBJ1-1; D remains unclear. The germline V gene has CDR1 LNHDA and CDR2 SQIVND (reference sequence). This CDR3 region has 15 residues. Trimming pared 4 bases from V and 1 base from J, leaving 13 bases between. CDR3 DNA sequence: TGTGCCAGTAGTAAAAACTCCCCTCGGAACACTGAAGCTTTCTTT. Its translation is CASSKNSPRNTEAFF.

V gene TRBV15 combines with J gene TRBJ1-5; possibly TRBD1 for D (5 bases). The CDR3 length is 13 residues. Between the trimmed V and J ends, which lost 4 bases and 3 bases, there was a span of 7 bases. The germline CDR1 and CDR2 sequences are LNHNV and YYDKDF (reference sequence). The CDR3 here is CATSKQANQPQHF. In DNA, the CDR3 is TGTGCCACCAGCAAACAGGCCAATCAGCCCCAGCATTTT.

CDR3 region: CASSPRQGTGYTF. CDR3 nucleotides: TGTGCCAGCTCACCACGTCAGGGAACTGGCTACACCTTC. This rearrangement joins TRBV18 to TRBJ1-2, with a weak D call TRBD1 (5 bases). This CDR3 is 13 amino acids long. Germline V CDR1 and CDR2: KGHSH, LQKENI. Trimming cost V 1 base and J 7 bases, with 10 bases left between them. The variable domain in full, completed from reference TRBV18 and TRBJ1-2, reads NAGVMQNPRHLVRRRGQEARLRCSPMKGHSHVYWYRQLPEEGLKFMVYLQKENIIDESGMPKERFSAEFPKEGPSILRIQQVVRGDSAAYFCASSPRQGTGYTFGSGTRLTVV.

This chain connects TRBV20-1 to TRBJ1-6, with TRBD1 matching over 8 bases. This CDR3 region has 11 residues. J gave up 14 bases and V 7 bases, and 7 bases lay outside the gene matches. The germline CDR1 and CDR2 sequences are DFQATT and SNEGSKA (reference sequence). The CDR3 coding sequence is TGCAGTGTTACGACAGGGGCAGCCCTCCACTTT. Residues: CSVTTGAALHF.

V usage is TRBV7-2 and J usage is TRBJ2-3; possibly TRBD2 for D (5 bases). The CDR3 is 15 amino acids. The V and J ends lost 5 bases and 3 bases respectively, with 15 bases between them. In germline, CDR1 is SGHTA, CDR2 FQGNSA. This chain's CDR3 is CASSRERYRTDTQYF. DNA for the CDR3: TGTGCCAGCAGCCGCGAGCGGTACCGAACAGATACGCAGTATTTT.

The gene calls are TRBV4-1 and TRBJ1-2, with D tentatively TRBD1 (5 bases). Germline loops: CDR1 MGHRA, CDR2 YSYEKL. Between the trimmed V and J ends, which lost 4 bases and 4 bases, there was a span of 10 bases. This CDR3 comprises 13 residues. The CDR3 sequence: CASSPTGSYGYTF. CDR3 coding DNA: TGCGCCAGCAGCCCTACAGGTTCCTATGGCTACACCTTC.